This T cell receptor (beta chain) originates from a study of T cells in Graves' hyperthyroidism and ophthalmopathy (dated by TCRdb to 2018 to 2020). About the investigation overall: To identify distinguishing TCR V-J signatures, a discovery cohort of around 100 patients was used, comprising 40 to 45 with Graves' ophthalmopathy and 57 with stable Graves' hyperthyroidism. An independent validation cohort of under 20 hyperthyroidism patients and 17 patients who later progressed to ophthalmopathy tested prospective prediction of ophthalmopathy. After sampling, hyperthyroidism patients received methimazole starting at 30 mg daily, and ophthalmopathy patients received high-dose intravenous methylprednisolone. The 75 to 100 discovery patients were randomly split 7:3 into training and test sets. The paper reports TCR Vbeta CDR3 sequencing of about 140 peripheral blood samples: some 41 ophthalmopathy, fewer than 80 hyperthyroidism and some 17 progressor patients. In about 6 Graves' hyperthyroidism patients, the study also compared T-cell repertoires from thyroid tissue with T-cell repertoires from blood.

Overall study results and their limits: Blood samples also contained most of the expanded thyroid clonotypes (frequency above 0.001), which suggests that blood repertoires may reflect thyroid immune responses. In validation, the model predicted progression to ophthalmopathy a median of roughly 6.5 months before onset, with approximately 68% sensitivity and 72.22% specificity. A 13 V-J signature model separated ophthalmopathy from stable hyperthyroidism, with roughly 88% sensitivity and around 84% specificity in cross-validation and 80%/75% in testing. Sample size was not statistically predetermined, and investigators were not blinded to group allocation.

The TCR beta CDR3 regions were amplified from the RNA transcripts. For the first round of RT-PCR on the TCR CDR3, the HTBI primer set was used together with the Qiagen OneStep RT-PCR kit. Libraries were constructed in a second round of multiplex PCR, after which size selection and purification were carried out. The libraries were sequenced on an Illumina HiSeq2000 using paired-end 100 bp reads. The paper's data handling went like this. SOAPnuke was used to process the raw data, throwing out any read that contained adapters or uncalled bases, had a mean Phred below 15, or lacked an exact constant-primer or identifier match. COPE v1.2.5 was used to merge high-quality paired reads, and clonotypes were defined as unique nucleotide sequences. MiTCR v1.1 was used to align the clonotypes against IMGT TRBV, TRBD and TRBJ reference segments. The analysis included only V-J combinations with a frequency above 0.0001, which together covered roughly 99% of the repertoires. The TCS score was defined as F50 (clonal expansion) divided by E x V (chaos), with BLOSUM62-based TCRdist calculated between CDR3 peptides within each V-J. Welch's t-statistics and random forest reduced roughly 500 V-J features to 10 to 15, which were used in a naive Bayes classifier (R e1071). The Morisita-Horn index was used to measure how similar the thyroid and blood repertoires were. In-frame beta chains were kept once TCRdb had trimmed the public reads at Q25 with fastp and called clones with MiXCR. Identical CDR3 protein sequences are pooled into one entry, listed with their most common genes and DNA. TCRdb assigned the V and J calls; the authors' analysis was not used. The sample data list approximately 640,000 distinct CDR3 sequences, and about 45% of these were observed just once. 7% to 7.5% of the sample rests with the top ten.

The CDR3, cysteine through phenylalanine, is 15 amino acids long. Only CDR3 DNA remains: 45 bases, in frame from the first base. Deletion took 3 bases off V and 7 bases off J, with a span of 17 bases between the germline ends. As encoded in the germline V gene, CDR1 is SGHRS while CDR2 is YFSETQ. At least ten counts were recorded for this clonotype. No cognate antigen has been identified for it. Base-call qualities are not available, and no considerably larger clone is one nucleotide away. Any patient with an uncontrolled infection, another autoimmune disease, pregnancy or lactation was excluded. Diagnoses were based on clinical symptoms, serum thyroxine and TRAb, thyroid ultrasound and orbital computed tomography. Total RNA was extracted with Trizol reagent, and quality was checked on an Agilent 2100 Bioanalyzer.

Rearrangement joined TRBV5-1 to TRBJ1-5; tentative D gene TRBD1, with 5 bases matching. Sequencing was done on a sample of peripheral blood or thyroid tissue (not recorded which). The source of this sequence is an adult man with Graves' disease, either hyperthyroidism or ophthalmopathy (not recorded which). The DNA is TGCGCCAGCAGCTCCGGGACGGATAGGGACCAGCCCCAGCATTTT. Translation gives CASSSGTDRDQPQHF.